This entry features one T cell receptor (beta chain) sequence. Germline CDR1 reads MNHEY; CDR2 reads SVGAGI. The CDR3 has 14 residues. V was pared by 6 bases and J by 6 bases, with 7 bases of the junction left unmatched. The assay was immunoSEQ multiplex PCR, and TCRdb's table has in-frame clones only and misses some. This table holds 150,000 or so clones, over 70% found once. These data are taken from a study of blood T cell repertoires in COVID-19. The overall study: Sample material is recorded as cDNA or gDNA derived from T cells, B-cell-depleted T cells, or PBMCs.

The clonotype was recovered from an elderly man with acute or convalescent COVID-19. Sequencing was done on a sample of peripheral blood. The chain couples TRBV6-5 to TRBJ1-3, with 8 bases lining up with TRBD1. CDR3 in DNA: TGTGCCAGCAGAAAAGGACAGGGCCCAAACACCATATATTTT. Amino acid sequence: CASRKGQGPNTIYF.